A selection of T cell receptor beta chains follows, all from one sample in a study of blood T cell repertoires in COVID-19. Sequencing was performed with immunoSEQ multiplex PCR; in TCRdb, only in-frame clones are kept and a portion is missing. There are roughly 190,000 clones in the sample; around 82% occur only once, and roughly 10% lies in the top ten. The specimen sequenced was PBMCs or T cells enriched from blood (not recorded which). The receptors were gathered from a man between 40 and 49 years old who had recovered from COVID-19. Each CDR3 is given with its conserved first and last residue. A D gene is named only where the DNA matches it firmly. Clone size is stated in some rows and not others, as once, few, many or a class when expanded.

CASSQGLAVDEQFF	TGTGCCAGCAGTCAGGGACTAGCGGTCGATGAGCAGTTCTTC	TRBD2	TRBV2	TRBJ2-1	-
CASSLVSQGAGYTF	TGTGCCAGCAGCTTAGTAAGTCAGGGGGCTGGCTACACCTTC	TRBD1	TRBV11-2	TRBJ1-2	-
CAISGDRGYGYTF	TGTGCCATCAGTGGGGACAGGGGATATGGCTACACCTTC	TRBD1	TRBV10-3	TRBJ1-2	-
CASSTLTISNQPQHF	TGTGCCAGCAGTACCCTGACAATTAGCAATCAGCCCCAGCATTTT	-	TRBV6-2/TRBV6-3	TRBJ1-5	-
CASSSGSSGWNEQFF	TGTGCCAGCAGTAGCGGGAGTTCGGGGTGGAATGAGCAGTTCTTC	TRBD2	TRBV5-4	TRBJ2-1	once
CASSPLGATYNEQFF	TGTGCCAGCTCACCCTTAGGAGCGACGTACAATGAGCAGTTCTTC	-	TRBV18	TRBJ2-1	once
CASSSRGLAAYSSYNEQFF	TGTGCCAGCAGCTCCCGGGGGCTAGCGGCCTATAGCTCCTACAATGAGCAGTTCTTC	-	TRBV11-3	TRBJ2-1	-
CASTDMNTEAFF	TGTGCCAGCACCGACATGAACACTGAAGCTTTCTTT	-	TRBV5-4	TRBJ1-1	-
CAISDVRDRHYEQYF	TGTGCCATCAGTGACGTCCGGGACAGGCATTACGAGCAGTACTTC	TRBD1	TRBV10-3	TRBJ2-7	-
CASSRGTGVSEQFF	TGTGCCAGTAGTAGAGGTACGGGAGTAAGTGAGCAGTTCTTC	-	TRBV19	TRBJ2-1	-
CASSRTSQPFYEQFF	TGTGCCAGCAGCCGGACTAGCCAACCCTTTTATGAGCAGTTCTTC	TRBD2	TRBV27	TRBJ2-1	-
CASSRSSGVQETQYF	TGCGCCAGCAGCCGATCTAGCGGGGTTCAAGAGACCCAGTACTTC	TRBD2	TRBV5-1	TRBJ2-5	-
CASSTRTGLNTEAFF	TGTGCCAGTAGTACACGGACAGGGTTGAACACTGAAGCTTTCTTT	TRBD1	TRBV19	TRBJ1-1	-
CARSLSHRGWNTEAFF	TGTGCCAGAAGCTTATCTCACAGGGGTTGGAACACTGAAGCTTTCTTT	TRBD1	TRBV5-3	TRBJ1-1	-
CSASDRGSGANVLTF	TGCAGTGCTAGTGATAGAGGCTCTGGGGCCAACGTCCTGACTTTC	-	TRBV20-1	TRBJ2-6	-
CASSEGGQAYGYTF	TGTGCCAGCAGCGAAGGGGGACAGGCTTATGGCTACACCTTC	TRBD1	TRBV5-4	TRBJ1-2	once
CASSPGTAYGYTF	TGTGCCAGCAGCCCCGGGACAGCCTATGGCTACACCTTC	TRBD1	TRBV12-3/TRBV12-4	TRBJ1-2	-
CASSLAFGVPNQPQHF	TGTGCCAGCAGCTTAGCCTTCGGAGTCCCCAATCAGCCCCAGCATTTT	-	TRBV7-2	TRBJ1-5	-
CASSIAGPGRDEQFF	TGTGCCAGTAGTATAGCGGGGCCCGGGAGGGATGAGCAGTTCTTC	TRBD2	TRBV19	TRBJ2-1	-
CASRSTGESEQFF	TGTGCCAGCAGGTCGACAGGGGAGAGTGAGCAGTTCTTC	TRBD1	TRBV7-3	TRBJ2-1	-
CASSVALAANTGELFF	TGTGCCAGCAGCGTAGCTTTAGCGGCGAACACCGGGGAGCTGTTTTTT	-	TRBV9	TRBJ2-2	few
CASTKGTGYGYTF	TGTGCCAGCACCAAAGGGACAGGATATGGCTACACCTTC	TRBD1	TRBV28	TRBJ1-2	-
CAIRGIQGRNTEAFF	TGTGCCATCAGAGGAATACAGGGTCGGAACACTGAAGCTTTCTTT	-	TRBV10-3	TRBJ1-1	-
CASSFGQGGLGGELFF	TGTGCCAGCAGCTTCGGACAGGGCGGATTAGGCGGGGAGCTGTTTTTT	TRBD1	TRBV7-3	TRBJ2-2	-
CASSHNPQLGGYTF	TGCGCCAGCAGCCACAACCCCCAACTAGGAGGCTACACCTTC	-	TRBV4-1	TRBJ1-2	-
CASSRDRSGANVLTF	TGTGCCAGCAGCCGTGACAGGTCTGGGGCCAACGTCCTGACTTTC	-	TRBV5-6	TRBJ2-6	-
CASRGQGEYGYTF	TGTGCCAGCAGGGGTCAGGGTGAATATGGCTACACCTTC	-	TRBV11-2	TRBJ1-2	-
CASSPNRGISYNEQFF	TGTGCCAGCAGCCCCAACAGGGGAATCTCCTACAATGAGCAGTTCTTC	TRBD1	TRBV9	TRBJ2-1	-
CASSLSPQGPKETQYF	TGTGCCAGCAGCTTGAGCCCACAGGGCCCGAAAGAGACCCAGTACTTC	-	TRBV7-2	TRBJ2-5	once
CASSLGLAGGRETQYF	TGCGCCAGCAGCCTCGGACTAGCGGGAGGGCGGGAGACCCAGTACTTC	TRBD2	TRBV5-1	TRBJ2-5	-
CASSTKNSPLHF	TGTGCCAGTAGTACCAAAAATTCACCCCTCCACTTT	-	TRBV19	TRBJ1-6	-